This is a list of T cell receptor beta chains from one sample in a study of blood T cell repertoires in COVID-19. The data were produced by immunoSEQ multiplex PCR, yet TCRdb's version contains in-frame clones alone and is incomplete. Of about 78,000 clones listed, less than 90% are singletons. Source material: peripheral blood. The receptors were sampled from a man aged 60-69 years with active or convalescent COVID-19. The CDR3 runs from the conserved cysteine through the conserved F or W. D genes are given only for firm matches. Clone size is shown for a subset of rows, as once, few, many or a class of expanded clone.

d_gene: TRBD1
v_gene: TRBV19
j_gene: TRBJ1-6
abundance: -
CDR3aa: CASSRDRGYSPLHF
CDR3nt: TGTGCCAGTAGTCGGGACAGGGGCTACTCACCCCTCCACTTT

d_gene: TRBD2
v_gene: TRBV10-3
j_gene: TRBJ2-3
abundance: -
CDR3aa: CAISVGTSGADTQYF
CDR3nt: TGTGCCATCAGTGTGGGGACTAGCGGGGCAGATACGCAGTATTTT

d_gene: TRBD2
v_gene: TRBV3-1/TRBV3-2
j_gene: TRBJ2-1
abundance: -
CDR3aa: CASSHSGTSINEQFF
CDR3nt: TGTGCCAGCAGCCACTCCGGGACTAGCATCAATGAGCAGTTCTTC

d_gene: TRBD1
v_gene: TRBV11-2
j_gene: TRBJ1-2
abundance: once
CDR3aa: CASSLVSWSGGSYGYTF
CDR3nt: TGTGCCAGCAGCTTAGTATCGTGGTCAGGGGGAAGCTATGGCTACACCTTC

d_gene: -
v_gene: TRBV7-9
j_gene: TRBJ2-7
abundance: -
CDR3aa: CASSAKGEGEQYF
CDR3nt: TGTGCCAGCAGCGCGAAGGGGGAAGGGGAGCAGTACTTC

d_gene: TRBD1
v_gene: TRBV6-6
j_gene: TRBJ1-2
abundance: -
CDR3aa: CASRSGTADTF
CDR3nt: TGTGCCAGCAGGTCCGGGACAGCGGACACCTTC

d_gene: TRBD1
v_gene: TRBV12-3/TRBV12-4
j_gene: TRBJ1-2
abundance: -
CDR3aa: CASSPTGRPGYTF
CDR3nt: TGTGCCAGCAGCCCGACAGGGAGGCCTGGCTACACCTTC

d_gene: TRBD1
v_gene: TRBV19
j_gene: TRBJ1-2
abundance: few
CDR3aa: CASSRQGNYGYTF
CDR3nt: TGTGCCAGTAGTAGACAGGGGAACTATGGCTACACCTTC

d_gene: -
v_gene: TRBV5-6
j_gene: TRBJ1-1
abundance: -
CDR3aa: CASSPPTNTEAFF
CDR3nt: TGTGCCAGCAGCCCCCCAACTAACACTGAAGCTTTCTTT

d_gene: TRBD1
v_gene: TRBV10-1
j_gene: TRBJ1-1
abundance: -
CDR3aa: CASRDRGITEAFF
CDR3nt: TGCGCCAGCAGGGACAGGGGCATAACTGAAGCTTTCTTT

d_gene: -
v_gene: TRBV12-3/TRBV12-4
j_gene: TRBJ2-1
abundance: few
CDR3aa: CASSLGAFNEQFF
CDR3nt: TGTGCCAGCAGTTTAGGGGCATTCAATGAGCAGTTCTTC

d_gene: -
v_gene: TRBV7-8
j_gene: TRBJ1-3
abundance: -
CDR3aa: CASSLSGFGNTIYF
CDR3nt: TGTGCCAGCAGCTTATCCGGGTTCGGAAACACCATATATTTT

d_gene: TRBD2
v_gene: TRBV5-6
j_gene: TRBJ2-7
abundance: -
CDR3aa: CASSGGLAGGAVYEQYF
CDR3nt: TGTGCCAGCAGCGGTGGACTAGCGGGGGGTGCAGTCTACGAGCAGTACTTC

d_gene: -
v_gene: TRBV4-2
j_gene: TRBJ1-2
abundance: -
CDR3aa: CASSPTSQGPYGYTF
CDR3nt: TGTGCCAGCAGCCCAACTTCACAGGGTCCCTATGGCTACACCTTC

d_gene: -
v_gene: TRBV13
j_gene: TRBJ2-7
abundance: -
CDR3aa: CASSSTRGFPHEQYF
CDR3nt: TGTGCCAGCAGCTCGACACGGGGTTTCCCCCACGAGCAGTACTTC

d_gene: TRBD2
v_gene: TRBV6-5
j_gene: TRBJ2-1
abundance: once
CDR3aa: CASSYSWLAGYNEQFF
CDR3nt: TGTGCCAGCAGTTACTCATGGCTAGCGGGGTACAATGAGCAGTTCTTC

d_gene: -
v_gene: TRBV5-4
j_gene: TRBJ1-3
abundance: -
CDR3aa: CASSGTFSSGNTIYF
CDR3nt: TGTGCCAGCAGCGGGACTTTCAGCTCTGGAAACACCATATATTTT

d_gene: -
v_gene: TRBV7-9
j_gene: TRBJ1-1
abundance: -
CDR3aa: CASRPRSVIPEAFF
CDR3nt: TGTGCCAGCAGACCCAGGTCGGTGATCCCTGAAGCTTTCTTT

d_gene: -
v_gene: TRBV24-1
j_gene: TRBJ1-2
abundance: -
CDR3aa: CATSEPEQGHLTNYGYTF
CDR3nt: TGTGCCACCAGTGAACCCGAACAGGGACACCTTACTAACTATGGCTACACCTTC

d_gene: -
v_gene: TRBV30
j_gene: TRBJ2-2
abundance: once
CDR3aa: CAWSVLDRRDGELFF
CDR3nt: TGTGCCTGGAGTGTACTTGACCGGCGGGACGGGGAGCTGTTTTTT

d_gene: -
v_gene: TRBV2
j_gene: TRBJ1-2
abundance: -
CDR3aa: CASRGGTFNYGYTF
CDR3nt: TGTGCCAGCAGGGGAGGGACCTTTAACTATGGCTACACCTTC

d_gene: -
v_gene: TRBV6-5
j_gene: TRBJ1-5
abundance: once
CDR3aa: CASSLTGPSNQPQHF
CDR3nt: TGTGCCAGCAGCCTTACAGGGCCCAGCAATCAGCCCCAGCATTTT

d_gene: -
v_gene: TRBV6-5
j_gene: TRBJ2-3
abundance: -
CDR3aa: CASSLTGVNTDTQYF
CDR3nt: TGTGCCAGCAGTTTAACGGGGGTAAACACAGATACGCAGTATTTT

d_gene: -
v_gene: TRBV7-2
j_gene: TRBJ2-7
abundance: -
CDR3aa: CASSLTGRQVAYEQYF
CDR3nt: TGTGCCAGCAGCTTAACCGGAAGACAGGTCGCCTACGAGCAGTACTTC

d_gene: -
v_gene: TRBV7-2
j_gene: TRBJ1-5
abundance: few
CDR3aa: CASSQYPGVGQPQHF
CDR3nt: TGTGCCAGCAGCCAATACCCGGGGGTAGGTCAGCCCCAGCATTTT

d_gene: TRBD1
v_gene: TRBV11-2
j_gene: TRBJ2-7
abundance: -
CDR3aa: CASSWGQPYEQYF
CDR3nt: TGTGCCAGCAGCTGGGGACAGCCGTACGAGCAGTACTTC

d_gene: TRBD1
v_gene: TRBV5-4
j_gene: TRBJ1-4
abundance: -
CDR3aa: CASSPAVQGAGEKLFF
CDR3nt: TGTGCCAGCAGCCCGGCGGTACAGGGGGCGGGTGAAAAACTGTTTTTT

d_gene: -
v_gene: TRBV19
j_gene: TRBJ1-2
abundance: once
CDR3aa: CAIRRDSPTYGYTF
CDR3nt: TGTGCCATTAGGAGGGACTCCCCGACGTATGGCTACACCTTC

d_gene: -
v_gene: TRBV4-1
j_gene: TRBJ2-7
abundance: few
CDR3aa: CASSQLPSGGARPRVHEQYF
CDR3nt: TGCGCCAGCAGCCAACTCCCTTCAGGTGGAGCCAGACCCAGGGTCCACGAGCAGTACTTC

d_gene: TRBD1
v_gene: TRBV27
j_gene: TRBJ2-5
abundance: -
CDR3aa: CASSPGTGGETQYF
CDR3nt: TGTGCCAGCAGTCCGGGGACAGGCGGGGAGACCCAGTACTTC

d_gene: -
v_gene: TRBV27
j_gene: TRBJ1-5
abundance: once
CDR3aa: CASSLRSGRKDQPQHF
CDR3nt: TGTGCCAGCAGTTTAAGATCAGGGAGGAAGGATCAGCCCCAGCATTTT

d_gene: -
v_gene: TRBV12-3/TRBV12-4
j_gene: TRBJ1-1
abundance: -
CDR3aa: CASSLGSNTEAFF
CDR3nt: TGTGCCAGCAGTTTGGGCAGCAACACTGAAGCTTTCTTT

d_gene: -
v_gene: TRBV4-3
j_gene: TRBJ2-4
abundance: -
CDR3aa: CASSQDRVVAKNIQYF
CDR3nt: TGCGCCAGCAGCCAAGATCGGGTCGTAGCCAAAAACATTCAGTACTTC

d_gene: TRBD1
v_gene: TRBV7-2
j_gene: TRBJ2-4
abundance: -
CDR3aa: CASSWDSPIAKNIQYF
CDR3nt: TGTGCCAGCAGCTGGGACAGCCCTATAGCCAAAAACATTCAGTACTTC

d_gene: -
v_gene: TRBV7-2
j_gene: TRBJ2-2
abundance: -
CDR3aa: CASKGQRNTGELFF
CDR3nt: TGTGCCAGCAAAGGACAGAGGAACACCGGGGAGCTGTTTTTT

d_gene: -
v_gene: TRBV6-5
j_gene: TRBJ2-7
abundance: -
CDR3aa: CASSKLAPPRNEQYF
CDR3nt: TGTGCCAGCAGTAAACTAGCTCCTCCCAGAAACGAGCAGTACTTC

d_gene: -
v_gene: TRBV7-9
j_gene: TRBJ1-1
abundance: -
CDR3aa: CASSLDMNTEAFF
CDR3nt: TGTGCCAGCAGCTTGGACATGAACACTGAAGCTTTCTTT

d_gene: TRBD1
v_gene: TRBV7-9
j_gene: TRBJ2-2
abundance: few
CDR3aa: CASSFGDRDTGELFF
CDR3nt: TGTGCCAGCAGCTTTGGGGACAGGGACACCGGGGAGCTGTTTTTT

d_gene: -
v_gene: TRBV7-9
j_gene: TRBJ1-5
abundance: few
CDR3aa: CASSPVDTGGNQPQHF
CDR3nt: TGTGCCAGCAGCCCAGTGGACACGGGAGGCAATCAGCCCCAGCATTTT